This T cell receptor (beta chain) was obtained from a study of T cell responses to AZD1222 COVID-19 vaccine. Study observations and caveats: Two AZD1222 administrations were followed by greater Spike-specific TCR breadth and depth.

Details on this clone: Its target is not known.

Germline V lookup: CDR1 MNHEY, CDR2 SMNVEV (reference sequence). After removal of 5 bases from V and 4 bases from J, the junction contained 3 bases not matched to a gene. This CDR3 contains 13 residues. The table came from immunoSEQ multiplex PCR; TCRdb's copy has only in-frame clones and leaves some out. The sample shows approximately 140,000 clones, under 95% of them seen only once. The chain has TRBV27 and TRBJ1-1; 8 bases agree with TRBD1. The sequences come from peripheral blood, collected on day 0 of AZD1222 vaccination. The clonotype originates from an adult in good health. The CDR3: CASSLTGVTEAFF. CDR3 in DNA: TGTGCCAGCAGTCTGACAGGGGTCACTGAAGCTTTCTTT.